Presented here are 5 T cell receptor beta chains from one specimen sequenced in a study of T-cell memory formation after mild COVID-19. MiXCR, run by TCRdb on the 5' RACE reads, gives a single entry per CDR3 protein. The sample holds 550,000 to 700,000 distinct CDR3 sequences, roughly 18% seen once. Sequences were obtained from PBMCs or a T cell subset sorted from them (not recorded which). The origin of the receptors is an adult woman who had mild COVID-19 (a few samples of this study predate the infection). Cell type and time point are not known.

A few counts support this clonotype. The gene calls are TRBV29-1 and TRBJ2-1; D may be TRBD2 (5 bases). Trimming took off 7 bases at V and 0 bases at J, with 16 bases between the two ends. This CDR3 has 15 residues. Per the germline V gene, CDR1 is SQVTM and CDR2 is ANQGSEA. Here the CDR3 reads CSASLASISYNEQFF. The CDR3 DNA reads as TGCAGCGCTTCTCTAGCATCAATCTCCTACAATGAGCAGTTCTTC.

The chain recombines TRBV2 with TRBJ2-7, with D perhaps assigned TRBD1 or TRBD2 (5 bases each). The CDR3 covers 16 residues. The V gene lost 6 bases and the J gene lost 2 bases, with 20 bases spanning the gap. From germline, CDR1 is SNHLY and CDR2 FYNNEI. Here the CDR3 reads CASSPKGWGSPYEQYF. The CDR3 bases are TGTGCCAGCAGCCCCAAGGGATGGGGGTCCCCCTACGAGCAGTACTTC.

This clonotype was picked up a small number of times. The chain has TRBV29-1 and TRBJ2-1, with 7 bases lining up with TRBD2. The CDR3 length is 15 residues. Germline CDR1 is SQVTM and CDR2 is ANQGSEA. After removal of 0 bases from V and 8 bases from J, the junction contained 10 bases not matched to a gene. In DNA, the CDR3 is TGCAGCGTTGAAGATAGAGGACTAGTCATGTATGAGCAGTTCTTC. It codes for CSVEDRGLVMYEQFF.

In this sample, this clonotype turned up a few times. The chain uses TRBV11-3 and TRBJ2-2; the D gene is possibly TRBD1 (5 bases). This CDR3 contains 16 residues. V shed 5 bases and J shed 4 bases, with 17 bases lying between them. CDR1 is SGHNT and CDR2 is YENEEA in the germline V gene. CDR3 sequence reads: CASSGRDRFTTGELFF. The CDR3 DNA reads as TGTGCCAGCAGCGGTAGAGACAGATTTACCACCGGGGAGCTGTTTTTT.

The chain uses TRBV7-8 and TRBJ1-3; D is ambiguous. Germline V CDR1 and CDR2: SGHVS, FQNEAQ. Trimming took off 5 bases at V and 1 base at J, with 9 bases between the two ends. The CDR3 sequence is 14 residues long. The CDR3 protein is CASSPSGSGNTIYF. CDR3 coding DNA: TGTGCCAGCAGCCCAAGCGGGTCTGGAAACACCATATATTTT.